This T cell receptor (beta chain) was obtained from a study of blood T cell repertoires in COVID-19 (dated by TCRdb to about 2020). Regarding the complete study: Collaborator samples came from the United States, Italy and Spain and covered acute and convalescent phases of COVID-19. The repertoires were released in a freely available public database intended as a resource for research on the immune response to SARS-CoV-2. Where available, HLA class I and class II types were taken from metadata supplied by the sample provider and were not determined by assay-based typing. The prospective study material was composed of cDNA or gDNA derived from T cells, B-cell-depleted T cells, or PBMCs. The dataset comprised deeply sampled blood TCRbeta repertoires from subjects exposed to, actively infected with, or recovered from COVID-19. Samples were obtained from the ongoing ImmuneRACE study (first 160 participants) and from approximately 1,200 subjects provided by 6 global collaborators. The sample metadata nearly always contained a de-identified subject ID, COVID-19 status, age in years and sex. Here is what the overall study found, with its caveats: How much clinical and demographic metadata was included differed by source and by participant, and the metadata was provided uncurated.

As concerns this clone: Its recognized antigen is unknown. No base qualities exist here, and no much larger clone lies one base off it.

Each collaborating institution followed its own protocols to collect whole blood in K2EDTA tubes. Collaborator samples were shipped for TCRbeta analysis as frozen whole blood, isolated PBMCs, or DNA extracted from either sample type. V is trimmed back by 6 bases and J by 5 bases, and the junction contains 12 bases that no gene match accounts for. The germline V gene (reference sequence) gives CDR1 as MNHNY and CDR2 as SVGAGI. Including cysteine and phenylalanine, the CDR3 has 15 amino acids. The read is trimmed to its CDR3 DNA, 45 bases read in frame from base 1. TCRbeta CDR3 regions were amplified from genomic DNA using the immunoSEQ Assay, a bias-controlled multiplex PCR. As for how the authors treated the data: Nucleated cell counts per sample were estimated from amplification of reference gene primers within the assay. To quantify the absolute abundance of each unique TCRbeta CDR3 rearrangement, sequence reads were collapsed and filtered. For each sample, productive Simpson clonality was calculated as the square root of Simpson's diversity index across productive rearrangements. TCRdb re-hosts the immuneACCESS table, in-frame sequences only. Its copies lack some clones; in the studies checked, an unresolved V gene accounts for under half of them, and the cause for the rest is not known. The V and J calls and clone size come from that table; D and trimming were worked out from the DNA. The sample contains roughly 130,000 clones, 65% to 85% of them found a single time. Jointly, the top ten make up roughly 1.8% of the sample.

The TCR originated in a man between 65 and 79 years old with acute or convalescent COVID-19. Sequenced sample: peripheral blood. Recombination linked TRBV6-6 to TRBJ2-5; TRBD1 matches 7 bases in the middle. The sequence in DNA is TGTGCCAGCAGACCGGGGACAGCCTTGATTGAGACCCAGTACTTC. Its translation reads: CASRPGTALIETQYF.